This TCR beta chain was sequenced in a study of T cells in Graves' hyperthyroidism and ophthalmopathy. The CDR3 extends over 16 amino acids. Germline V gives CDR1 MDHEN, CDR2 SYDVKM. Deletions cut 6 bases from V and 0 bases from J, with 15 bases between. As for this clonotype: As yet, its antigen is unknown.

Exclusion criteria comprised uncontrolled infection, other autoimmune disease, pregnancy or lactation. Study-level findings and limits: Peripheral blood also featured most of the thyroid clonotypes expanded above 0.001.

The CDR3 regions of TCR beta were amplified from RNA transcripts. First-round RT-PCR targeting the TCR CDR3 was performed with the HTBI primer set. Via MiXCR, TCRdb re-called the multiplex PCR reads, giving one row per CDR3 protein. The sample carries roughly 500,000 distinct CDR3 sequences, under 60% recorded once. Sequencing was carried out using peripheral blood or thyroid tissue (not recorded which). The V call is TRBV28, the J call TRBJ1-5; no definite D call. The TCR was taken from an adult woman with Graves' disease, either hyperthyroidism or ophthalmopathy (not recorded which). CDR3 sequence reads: CASRSSGWNSNQPQHF. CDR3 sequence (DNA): TGTGCCAGCAGGTCCTCGGGGTGGAATAGCAATCAGCCCCAGCATTTT.